Following are 27 T cell receptor beta chains from one sample sequenced in a study of blood T cell repertoires in COVID-19. The repertoire was sequenced with immunoSEQ multiplex PCR; TCRdb's copy has only in-frame clones and lacks some. The profile shows tens of thousands of clones, about 86% of them singletons. Sequencing was performed on peripheral blood. All receptors derive from a man in his 70s with acute or convalescent COVID-19.

The gene calls are TRBV30 and TRBJ2-5; the D is unclear. The CDR3 loop spans 14 amino acids. With 0 bases removed from V and 5 bases from J, the gap between germline ends came to 13 bases. Looked up from germline, CDR1 is GTSNPN and CDR2 is SVGIG (reference sequence). Written as DNA, the CDR3 is TGTGCCTGGAGTGTACGGCTAGAGCTTGAGACCCAGTACTTC. Translating it yields CAWSVRLELETQYF. Full variable domain (outside the CDR3, taken from reference TRBV30 and TRBJ2-5): SQTIHQWPATLVQPVGSPLSLECTVEGTSNPNLYWYRQAAGRGLQLLFYSVGIGQISSEVPQNLSASRPQDRQFILSSKKLLLSDSGFYLCAWSVRLELETQYFGPGTRLLVL.

The rearrangement joins TRBV5-4 to TRBJ1-4, with D hard to call. With 4 bases removed from V and 0 bases from J, the gap between germline ends came to 10 bases. Germline V gene data show CDR1 as SGHNT and CDR2 as YYREEE (reference sequence). This CDR3 has 15 amino acids. Written as DNA, the CDR3 is TGTGCCAGCAGCCCAGGTAGAGCAACTAATGAAAAACTGTTTTTT. It is translated as CASSPGRATNEKLFF.

J is TRBJ2-5 and V is TRBV7-3, with 10 bases fitting TRBD1. Germline V gene sequence: CDR1 SGHTA, CDR2 FQGTGA. Losses at the gene ends were 1 base for V and 2 bases for J; bases not matched to a gene: 1. The CDR3 has 15 amino acids. In DNA, the CDR3 is TGTGCCAGCAGCTTAATGGGACAGGGGCAAGAGACCCAGTACTTC. The encoded protein is CASSLMGQGQETQYF.

J is TRBJ2-7 and V is TRBV6-6, with TRBD2 as a possible D gene (6 bases). This CDR3 is 14 amino acids long. Germline loops: CDR1 MNHNY, CDR2 SVGAGI (reference sequence). V was clipped by 10 bases and J by 6 bases, with 22 bases between them. Written as DNA, the CDR3 is TGTGCCACAGGCGGGAATCAGGGCCTGGCCGAGCAGTACTTC. Translation gives CATGGNQGLAEQYF.

The genes are TRBV29-1 and TRBJ1-1, with no clear D. CDR3 length: 13 residues. The germline CDR1 and CDR2 sequences are SQVTM and ANQGSEA. V was shortened by 5 bases and J by 8 bases, with 18 bases between the two germline ends. Written as DNA, the CDR3 is TGCAGCGTTTGGACTGATGAAGCTTGGGAAGCTTTCTTT. Protein product: CSVWTDEAWEAFF.

V and J are TRBV3-1 (or the pseudogene TRBV3-2) and TRBJ2-2; TRBD2 matches 13 bases. This CDR3 is 18 amino acids long. Per the germline V gene, CDR1 is LGHDT and CDR2 is YNNKEL (reference sequence). V lost 4 bases, J lost 3 bases, and 8 bases stayed unmatched. CDR3 loop: CASSLSEGLAGDTGELFF. In DNA form, the CDR3 reads TGTGCCAGCAGCCTCTCCGAAGGACTAGCGGGAGACACCGGGGAGCTGTTTTTT.

The chain employs TRBV2 and TRBJ2-3; D remains ambiguous. CDR1 SNHLY and CDR2 FYNNEI come from the germline V gene. V was pared by 0 bases and J by 11 bases, with 15 bases between. This CDR3 spans 14 amino acids. For the CDR3, the DNA is TGTGCCAGCAGTGAAGCGCGTTCTAGTCTTATGCAGTATTTT. This translates into CASSEARSSLMQYF.

The rearrangement joins TRBV20-1 to TRBJ2-7; D ambiguous. CDR3 length: 11 residues. Germline V gives CDR1 DFQATT, CDR2 SNEGSKA (reference sequence). V was clipped by 3 bases and J by 0 bases, with 3 bases between them. CDR3 DNA: TGCAGTGCTAGCGGCTCCTACGAGCAGTACTTC. The encoded protein is CSASGSYEQYF.

The chain carries TRBV19 and TRBJ1-1; D is unresolved. The CDR3 contains 14 residues. V was trimmed by 5 bases and J by 1 base, leaving 11 bases between them. Per germline, CDR1 LNHDA and CDR2 SQIVND (reference sequence). The CDR3 coding sequence is TGTGCCAGTAGTGCCCGACGGGAGAACACTGAAGCTTTCTTT. Amino acids: CASSARRENTEAFF.

This chain uses TRBV3-1 (or the pseudogene TRBV3-2) with TRBJ2-7; 12 nucleotides align to TRBD1. The CDR3 runs 14 residues. V lost 4 bases and J lost 6; bases outside the gene matches: 4. Germline lookup yields CDR1 LGHDT and CDR2 YNNKEL (reference sequence). CDR3 sequence: CASSLPGQGAEQYF. The CDR3 DNA reads as TGTGCCAGCAGCCTACCGGGACAGGGGGCCGAGCAGTACTTC.

This clone was counted only a few times. V gene TRBV7-2 combines with J gene TRBJ2-1; maybe TRBD2 (5 bases). This CDR3 spans 13 amino acids. Between the trimmed V and J ends, which lost 8 bases and 5 bases, there was a span of 13 bases. The germline V gene encodes CDR1 SGHTA and CDR2 FQGNSA. CDR3 sequence reads: CASGSRRDNEQFF. DNA for the CDR3: TGTGCCAGCGGATCTCGGCGGGACAATGAGCAGTTCTTC.

The chain joins TRBV19 to TRBJ2-6, with 9 bases lining up with TRBD1. The V gene end was trimmed by 7 bases and the J gene end by 1 base; junction bases not matched to a gene: 8. Per the germline V gene, CDR1 is LNHDA and CDR2 is SQIVND (reference sequence). The CDR3 loop spans 17 amino acids. The CDR3 here is CASTAGTGWSGANVLTF. The CDR3 nucleotides read TGTGCCAGTACGGCGGGGACAGGGTGGTCTGGGGCCAACGTCCTGACTTTC.

This chain links TRBV28 with TRBJ2-3; the match to TRBD1 covers 9 bases. The CDR3 length is 14 residues. CDR1 is MDHEN and CDR2 is SYDVKM in the germline V gene. V was clipped by 5 bases and J by 9 bases; unmatched bases: 9. CDR3 coding DNA: TGTGCCAGCAGTCTTCCGACAGGGGGGGCGACGCAGTATTTT. Encoded protein: CASSLPTGGATQYF.

The chain recombines TRBV4-3 with TRBJ1-1, with 7 bases fitting TRBD1. Per germline, CDR1 LGHNA and CDR2 YSLEER. The CDR3 is made up of 14 amino acids. J was trimmed by 3 bases and V by 8 bases; bases with no gene match: 9. DNA for the CDR3: TGCGCCAGCTCCCCAAGGGGGCGGGACACTGAAGCTTTCTTT. This gives the protein CASSPRGRDTEAFF.

The genes are TRBV24-1 and TRBJ2-2; possible D gene TRBD1, 7 bases. The germline gives CDR1 KGHDR, CDR2 SFDVKD. This CDR3 is built from 17 residues. Between the trimmed V and J ends, which lost 4 bases and 0 bases, there was a span of 14 bases. The chain's CDR3 is CATSDPDRTTNTGELFF. DNA for the CDR3: TGTGCCACCAGTGACCCGGACAGGACTACGAACACCGGGGAGCTGTTTTTT.

This clone appeared many times. CDR3 in amino acids: CASSLSNTGSNQPQHF. The CDR3 DNA follows: TGTGCCAGCAGTTTATCTAACACAGGAAGCAATCAGCCCCAGCATTTT. The rearrangement uses TRBV27 and TRBJ1-5; maybe TRBD1 (5 bases). V lost 0 bases, J lost 1 base, and 10 bases lay in between. The germline gives CDR1 MNHEY, CDR2 SMNVEV (reference sequence). The CDR3 runs 16 residues.

The chain recombines TRBV7-8 with TRBJ2-1; D is perhaps TRBD2 (6 bases). The germline V and J ends were trimmed by 7 bases and 6 bases, with 19 bases remaining between them. The germline gives CDR1 SGHVS, CDR2 FQNEAQ. The CDR3 runs 15 residues. The DNA of the CDR3 is TGTGCCAGCACCGAGAGGTGGAGGGGCCGCAATGAGCAGTTCTTC. This codes for CASTERWRGRNEQFF.

The CDR3 coding sequence is TGTGCCTGGGGGACAGGGTCCTACGAGCAGTACTTC. Its translation is CAWGTGSYEQYF. The V and J genes are TRBV30 and TRBJ2-7; 9 bases agree with TRBD1. V shed 5 bases and J 1 base; nucleotides not matched to a gene: 0. The CDR3 sequence is 12 residues long. CDR1 GTSNPN and CDR2 SVGIG come from the germline V gene (reference sequence).

The sample holds a few counts of this clone. The chain couples TRBV27 to TRBJ1-1; no clear D gene. This CDR3 has 13 amino acids. Trimming removed 2 bases at V and 1 base at J, with 5 bases between. Germline CDR1 reads MNHEY; CDR2 reads SMNVEV (reference sequence). This CDR3 is CASSLEANTEAFF. CDR3 coding DNA: TGTGCCAGCAGTTTAGAAGCGAACACTGAAGCTTTCTTT.

This clone was picked up one time. The chain employs TRBV5-4 and TRBJ1-4, with 8 bases fitting TRBD1. Trimming cost V 4 bases and J 5 bases; bases outside gene matches: 7. Germline assignment: CDR1 SGHNT and CDR2 YYREEE (reference sequence). The CDR3 length is 15 residues. CDR3 loop: CASSTNRGRNEKLFF. For the CDR3, the DNA is TGTGCCAGCAGCACCAACAGGGGGAGGAATGAAAAACTGTTTTTT.

This chain connects TRBV27 to TRBJ2-1; 9 bases map to TRBD2. Germline V CDR1 and CDR2: MNHEY, SMNVEV (reference sequence). The CDR3 length is 14 residues. V lost 3 bases to trimming and J lost 6 bases; unmatched junction nucleotides: 3. DNA for the CDR3: TGTGCCAGCAGTTTCGGGCGGGAGGGCAATGAGCAGTTCTTC. Its protein product is CASSFGREGNEQFF.

In this sample, this clone turned up once. The chain employs TRBV3-1 (or the pseudogene TRBV3-2) and TRBJ2-1, with D unclear. From germline, CDR1 is LGHDT and CDR2 YNNKEL (reference sequence). CDR3 size: 15 residues. The V end lost 2 bases, the J end lost 3 bases, and 11 bases lay between the germline ends. As DNA, the CDR3 is TGTGCCAGCAGCCAATTTCTGGCCAGCTACAATGAGCAGTTCTTC. Its protein product is CASSQFLASYNEQFF.

This chain links TRBV7-2 with TRBJ2-3; possible D gene TRBD2, 6 bases. The CDR3 extends over 15 amino acids. Trimming stripped 5 bases from V and 0 bases from J, with 12 bases between. Germline CDR1 SGHTA, CDR2 FQGNSA. In DNA form, the CDR3 reads TGTGCCAGCAGCGAAAAAGCGGGCAGCACAGATACGCAGTATTTT. Translation gives CASSEKAGSTDTQYF.

The gene calls are TRBV11-2 and TRBJ2-7; tentatively, D is TRBD2 (6 bases). The CDR3 consists of 14 residues. V was trimmed by 6 bases and J by 5 bases, leaving 17 bases between them. From germline, CDR1 is SGHAT and CDR2 FQNNGV. In nucleotides, the CDR3 is TGTGCCAGCAGATGGGCTAGCGCTCCGAACGAGCAGTACTTC. It is translated as CASRWASAPNEQYF.

This clone was recorded once. This rearrangement joins TRBV18 to TRBJ2-1; TRBD2 agrees at 8 bases. The CDR3 is made up of 15 amino acids. Germline V CDR1 and CDR2: KGHSH, LQKENI. Trimming removed 4 bases from V and 7 bases from J; junction bases left unmatched: 9. CDR3 DNA: TGTGCCAGCTCACAGGATTCGGGAGGGCTAAATGAGCAGTTCTTC. This codes for CASSQDSGGLNEQFF.

The rearrangement links TRBV10-1 to TRBJ2-1; 7 bases are a match to TRBD2. The germline CDR1 and CDR2 sequences are WNHNN and SYGVQD (reference sequence). The V and J ends lost 4 bases and 6 bases, in that order; junction bases with no gene match: 0. The length of the CDR3 is 12 residues. As DNA, the CDR3 is TGCGCCAGCAGTGGGACTAGCAATGAGCAGTTCTTC. As protein: CASSGTSNEQFF.

This sequence joins TRBV7-2 and TRBJ1-2; tentative D call: TRBD1 (6 bases). This CDR3 has 16 residues. Germline assignment: CDR1 SGHTA and CDR2 FQGNSA. Deletions cut 4 bases from V and 3 bases from J, with 18 bases between. Here the CDR3 DNA reads TGTGCCAGCAGCTCGGACCCGGGGACAACATACTATGGCTACACCTTC. It codes for CASSSDPGTTYYGYTF.